The TCR beta chain described here comes from a study of OX40 agonist ivuxolimab in advanced cancers. Samples were taken at baseline and on day 1 of cycles 4 and 7. Concerning this clone: This specimen includes other DNA sequences encoding the same CDR3.

Some clones are missing from TCRdb's copy, which holds only in-frame ones; the method was immunoSEQ multiplex PCR. The sample consists of 65,000 to 90,000 clones, approximately 90% of them appearing once. This CDR3 is built from 13 residues. The V end was cut by 2 bases, the J end by 4 bases, with 7 bases between. Germline-derived CDR1 and CDR2 are SGDLS and YYNGEE. The receptor comes from an adult with an advanced solid tumor such as melanoma, head and neck, liver or kidney cancer. Sequenced here: CD4+ or CD8+ T cells sorted from blood, sampled in a trial of the OX40 agonist ivuxolimab. The V call is TRBV9, the J call TRBJ2-1, with D possibly matching TRBD1 (6 bases). The chain's CDR3 is CASSVDSYNEQFF. CDR3 coding DNA: TGTGCCAGCAGCGTGGACAGTTACAATGAGCAGTTCTTC.